This T cell receptor beta chain stems from a study of blood T cell repertoires in COVID-19. Study information: Acute-phase and convalescent COVID-19 samples originated in the United States, Italy and Spain. Sources were T cells, B-cell-depleted T cells, or PBMCs; the material itself was cDNA or gDNA.

Data came from immunoSEQ multiplex PCR; TCRdb stores just in-frame clones and leaves some out. The top ten hold approximately 1.8% of the sample, which has roughly 520,000 clones, roughly 90% seen once. Recruits, aged roughly 18 to 95 years, lived in 24 US areas. Donors were grouped by their self-reported clinical history. V was trimmed by 5 bases and J by 0 bases, leaving 11 bases between them. Germline lookup yields CDR1 LNHDA and CDR2 SQIVND (reference sequence). The CDR3 length is 15 residues. The sequenced sample consisted of PBMCs or T cells enriched from blood (not recorded which). The chain joins TRBV19 to TRBJ1-3, with D hard to call. This clonotype originated in a woman aged 40 to 55 who had recovered from COVID-19. The CDR3 reads CASSVDSNSGNTIYF. In DNA form, the CDR3 reads TGTGCCAGTAGTGTCGACTCGAACTCTGGAAACACCATATATTTT.